This T cell receptor (beta chain) originates from a study of cytotoxic CD8 clonotypes in ibrutinib-treated CLL. As for the study in general: With a range of 6 to 36, the median treatment time before response samples were taken was about twelve months.

This clone was recorded a few times. TCRdb's table, derived via immunoSEQ multiplex PCR, lists solely in-frame clones and lacks some. This sample has roughly 200,000 clones, with about 72% found just once. The V gene's germline CDR1 is SGHNT and CDR2 YYREEE (reference sequence). The CDR3 is 14 residues long. The V gene lost 4 bases and the J gene lost 0 bases, with 10 bases spanning the gap. The J gene is TRBJ2-5, the V gene TRBV5-4, with D maybe TRBD2 (5 bases). Specimen: PBMCs, collected after 24 months of ibrutinib treatment. This clonotype was sampled from a human donor with chronic lymphocytic leukemia. DNA for the CDR3: TGTGCCAGCAGCCAAGCGGAAAACCAAGAGACCCAGTACTTC. It codes for CASSQAENQETQYF.